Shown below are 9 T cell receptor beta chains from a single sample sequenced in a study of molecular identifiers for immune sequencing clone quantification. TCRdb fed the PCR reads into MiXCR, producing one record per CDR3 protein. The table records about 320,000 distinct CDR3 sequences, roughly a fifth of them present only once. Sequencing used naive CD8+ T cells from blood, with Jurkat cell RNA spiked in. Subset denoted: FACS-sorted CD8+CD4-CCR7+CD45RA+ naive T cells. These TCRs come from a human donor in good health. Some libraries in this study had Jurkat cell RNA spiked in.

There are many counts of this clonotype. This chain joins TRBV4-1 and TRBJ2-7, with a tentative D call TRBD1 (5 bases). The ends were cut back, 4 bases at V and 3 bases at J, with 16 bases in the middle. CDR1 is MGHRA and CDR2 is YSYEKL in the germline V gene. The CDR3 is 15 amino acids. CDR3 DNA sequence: TGCGCCAGCAGCCCGCCTCGTGGCAGGGTCTACGAGCAGTACTTC. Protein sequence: CASSPPRGRVYEQYF.

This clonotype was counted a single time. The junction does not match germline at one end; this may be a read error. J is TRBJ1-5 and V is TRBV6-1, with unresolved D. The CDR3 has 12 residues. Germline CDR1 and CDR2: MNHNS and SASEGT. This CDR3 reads CTSSHITQPQHF. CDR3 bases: TGTACCAGCAGCCACATTACTCAGCCCCAGCATTTT.

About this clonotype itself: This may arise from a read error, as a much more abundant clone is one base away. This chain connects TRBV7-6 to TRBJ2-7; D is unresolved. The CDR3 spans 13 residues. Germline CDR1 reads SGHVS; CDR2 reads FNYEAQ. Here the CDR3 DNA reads TGTGCCAGCAGCTTATATTCCGGCTACGAGCAGTGCTTC. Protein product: CASSLYSGYEQCF. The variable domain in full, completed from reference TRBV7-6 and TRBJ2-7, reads GAGVSQSPRYKVTKRGQDVALRCDPISGHVSLYWYRQALGQGPEFLTYFNYEAQQDKSGLPNDRFSAERPEGSISTLTIQRTEQRDSAMYRCASSLYSGYEQCFGPGTRLTVT.

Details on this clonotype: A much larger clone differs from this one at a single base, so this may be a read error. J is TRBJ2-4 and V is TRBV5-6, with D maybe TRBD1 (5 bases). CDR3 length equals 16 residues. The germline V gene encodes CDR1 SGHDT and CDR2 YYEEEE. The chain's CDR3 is CASCLTFSGAKNIQYF. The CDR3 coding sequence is TGTGCCAGCTGCTTAACTTTTTCAGGGGCCAAAAACATTCAGTACTTC.

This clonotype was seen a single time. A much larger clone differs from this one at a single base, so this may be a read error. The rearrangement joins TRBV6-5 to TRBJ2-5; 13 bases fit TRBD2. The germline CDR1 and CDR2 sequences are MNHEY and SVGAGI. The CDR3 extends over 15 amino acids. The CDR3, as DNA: TGTGCCAGCGGACTAGCGGGAGCTCACCAAGAGATCCAGTACTTC. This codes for CASGLAGAHQEIQYF.

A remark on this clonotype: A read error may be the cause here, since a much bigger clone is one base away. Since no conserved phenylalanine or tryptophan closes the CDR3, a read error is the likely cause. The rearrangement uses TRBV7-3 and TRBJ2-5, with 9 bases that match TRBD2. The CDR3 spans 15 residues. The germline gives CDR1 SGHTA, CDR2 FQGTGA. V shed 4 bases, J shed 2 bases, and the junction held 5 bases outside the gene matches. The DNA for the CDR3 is TGTGCCAGCAGCTCCGGACTAGCGCGTCAAGAGACCCAGTACCTC. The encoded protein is CASSSGLARQETQYL.

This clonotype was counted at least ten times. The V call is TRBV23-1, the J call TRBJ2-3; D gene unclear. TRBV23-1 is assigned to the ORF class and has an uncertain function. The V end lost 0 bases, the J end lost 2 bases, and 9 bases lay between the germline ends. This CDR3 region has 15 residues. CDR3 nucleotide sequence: TGCGCCAGCAGTCAATCCCCAAAGACCACAGATACGCAGTATTTT. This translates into CASSQSPKTTDTQYF.

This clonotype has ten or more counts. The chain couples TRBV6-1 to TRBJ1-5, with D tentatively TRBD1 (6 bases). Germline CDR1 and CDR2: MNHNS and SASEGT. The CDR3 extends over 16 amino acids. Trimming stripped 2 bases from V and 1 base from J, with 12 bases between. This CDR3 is CASSEIGGRSNQPQHF. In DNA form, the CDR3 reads TGTGCCAGCAGTGAAATTGGGGGCAGGAGCAATCAGCCCCAGCATTTT.

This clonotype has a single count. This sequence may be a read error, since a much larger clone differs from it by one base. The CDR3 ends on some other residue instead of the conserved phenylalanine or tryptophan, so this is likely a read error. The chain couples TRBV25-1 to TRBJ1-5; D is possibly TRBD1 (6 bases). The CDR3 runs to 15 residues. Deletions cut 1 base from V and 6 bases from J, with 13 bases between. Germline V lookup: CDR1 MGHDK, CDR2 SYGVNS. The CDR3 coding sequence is TGTGCCAGCAGTGAATCGGGGGCTAAGGCTCAGCCCCAGCATTCT. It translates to CASSESGAKAQPQHS.